The following is a T cell receptor beta chain sequence with its context. Production of TCR beta cDNA relied on 5'RACE template switching with UMIs. TCRdb re-called the 5' RACE reads, yielding one record per CDR3 amino acid sequence without DNA. This sample contains roughly 450,000 distinct CDR3 sequences. The data were taken from a study of T cells expressing NK-cell markers. The CDR3 consists of 15 residues. CDR1 and CDR2 (germline): MNHNS, SASEGT. The TCR originated in a woman aged 50 to 60 in good health. This rearrangement joins TRBV6-1 to TRBJ1-4. Sequencing was performed on blood T cells: a sorted CD56 or NKG2C T cell subset, CD4+ or CD8+ T cells, or bulk PBMC T cells (not recorded which). The CDR3 sequence is CASSEGLFRGEKLFF.